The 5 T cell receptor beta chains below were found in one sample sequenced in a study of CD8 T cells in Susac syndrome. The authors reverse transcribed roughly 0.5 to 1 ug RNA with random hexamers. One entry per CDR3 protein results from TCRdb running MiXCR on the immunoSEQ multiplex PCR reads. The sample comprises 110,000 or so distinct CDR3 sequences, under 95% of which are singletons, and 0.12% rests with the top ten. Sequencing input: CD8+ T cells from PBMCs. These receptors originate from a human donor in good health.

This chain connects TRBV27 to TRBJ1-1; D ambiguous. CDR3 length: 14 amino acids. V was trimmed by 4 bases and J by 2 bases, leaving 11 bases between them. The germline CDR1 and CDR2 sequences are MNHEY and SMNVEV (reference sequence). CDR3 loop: CASSYTPFNTEAFF. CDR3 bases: TGTGCCAGCAGTTACACACCCTTCAACACTGAAGCTTTCTTT.

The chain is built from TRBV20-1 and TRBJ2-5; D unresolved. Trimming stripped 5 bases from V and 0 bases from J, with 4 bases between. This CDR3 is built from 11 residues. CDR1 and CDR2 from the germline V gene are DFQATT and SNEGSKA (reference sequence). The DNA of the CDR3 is TGCAGTGCTGAGTACCAAGAGACCCAGTACTTC. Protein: CSAEYQETQYF.

The CDR3 nucleotides are TGCAGCGTTCAGGCTAGCGGGAGCTTCTACAATGAGCAGTTCTTC. Its protein product is CSVQASGSFYNEQFF. The genes are TRBV29-1 and TRBJ2-1; 10 nucleotides line up with TRBD2. CDR1 and CDR2 (germline): SQVTM, ANQGSEA. With V trimmed by 5 bases and J by 3 bases, 7 bases remained unmatched. The CDR3 sequence is 15 residues long.

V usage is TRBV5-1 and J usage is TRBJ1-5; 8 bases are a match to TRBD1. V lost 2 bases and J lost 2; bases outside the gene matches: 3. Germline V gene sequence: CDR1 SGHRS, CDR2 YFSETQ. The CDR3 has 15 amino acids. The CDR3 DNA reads TGCGCCAGCAGCTTCGGACAGGGCCGCAATCAGCCCCAGCATTTT. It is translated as CASSFGQGRNQPQHF. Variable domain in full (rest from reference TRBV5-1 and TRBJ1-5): KAGVTQTPRYLIKTRGQQVTLSCSPISGHRSVSWYQQTPGQGLQFLFEYFSETQRNKGNFPGRFSGRQFSNSRSEMNVSTLELGDSALYLCASSFGQGRNQPQHFGDGTRLSIL.

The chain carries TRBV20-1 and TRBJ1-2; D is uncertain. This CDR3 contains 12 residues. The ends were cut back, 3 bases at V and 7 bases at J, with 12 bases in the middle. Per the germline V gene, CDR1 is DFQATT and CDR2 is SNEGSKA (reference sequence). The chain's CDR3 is CSASEGGFGYTF. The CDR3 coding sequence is TGCAGTGCTAGTGAGGGAGGTTTTGGCTACACCTTC.